This entry is about one T cell receptor (beta chain). Germline-derived CDR1 and CDR2 are LNHDA and SQIVND (reference sequence). This CDR3 comprises 13 residues. V was cut by 4 bases and J by 6 bases, with 10 bases left in between. The sample is drawn from a study of blood T cell repertoires in COVID-19. Study-wide context: COVID-19 samples, acute and convalescent, were from the United States, Italy and Spain. Sample material is recorded as cDNA or gDNA derived from T cells, B-cell-depleted T cells, or PBMCs.

The authors' processing: Using reference gene primer amplification, nucleated cell counts were estimated. TCRdb keeps only in-frame clones here, not all; method: immunoSEQ multiplex PCR. V, J and clone size are taken as reported in that table, and D and trimming were inferred from the DNA itself. The sample lists 18,000 or so clones, about four fifths occurring once. This chain uses TRBV19 with TRBJ2-1, with D perhaps TRBD2 (5 bases). Source material: peripheral blood. The TCR originated in a man aged 35 to 55 with active or convalescent COVID-19. CDR3 loop: CASSKYSGNEQFF. The CDR3 DNA is TGTGCCAGTAGTAAGTACAGCGGCAATGAGCAGTTCTTC.